A single sample gave rise to the 23 T cell receptor beta chains below, sequenced in a study of T cell changes during pregnancy in multiple sclerosis (dated by TCRdb to the late 2010s). The library was obtained by the immunoSEQ multiplex PCR assay. TCRdb mirrors the immuneACCESS table, restricted to in-frame sequences. Some clones are absent from its copies; in checked studies, under half trace to an unresolved V gene, and the reason for the others is unknown. The sample table records approximately 50,000 clones; around 93% of these occur just once. 10% of the sample goes to the ten largest clones. Sample: CD8+ T cells from peripheral blood mononuclear cells, taken after pregnancy. These receptors were obtained from a female donor with multiple sclerosis, enrolled in a pregnancy study.

This clone was counted a single time. V and J are TRBV14 and TRBJ2-2, with D perhaps TRBD1 (6 bases). The CDR3 has 15 residues. The germline V gene encodes CDR1 SGHDN and CDR2 FVKESK. Trimming stripped 2 bases from V and 4 bases from J, with 11 bases between. DNA for the CDR3: TGTGCCAGCAGCCAACTACAGGGCGGCACCGGGGAGCTGTTTTTT. Translation gives CASSQLQGGTGELFF.

Here the CDR3 reads CASSTRQYTNTGELFF. CDR3 nucleotides: TGTGCCAGTAGTACCCGACAGTACACGAACACCGGGGAGCTGTTTTTT. V gene TRBV19 combines with J gene TRBJ2-2, with a weak D call TRBD1 (5 bases). From germline, CDR1 is LNHDA and CDR2 SQIVND (reference sequence). V gave up 4 bases and J gave up 0 bases, with 12 bases separating them. The CDR3 sequence is 16 residues long.

This clone appeared once. The chain carries TRBV4-1 and TRBJ2-7, with 11 bases fitting TRBD2. The V and J ends lost 1 base and 5 bases, in that order; junction bases with no gene match: 4. The germline V gene has CDR1 MGHRA and CDR2 YSYEKL. The CDR3 has 15 amino acids. For the CDR3, the DNA is TGCGCCAGCAGCCAAGTGCTAGCGGGGGGTAACGAGCAGTACTTC. Protein sequence: CASSQVLAGGNEQYF.

The chain carries TRBV5-8 and TRBJ2-7; a weak D match, TRBD1 (6 bases). Trimming took 7 bases from V and 7 from J, leaving 21 bases between them. The CDR3 loop spans 14 amino acids. Germline CDR1 SGHTS, CDR2 YDEGEE. The DNA for the CDR3 is TGTGCCAGCGGGGACACTGCCCGTTTTAGGGAGCAGTACTTC. Translating it yields CASGDTARFREQYF.

This clone was picked up one time. The genes are TRBV6-5 and TRBJ2-3; weak D call: TRBD2 (7 bases). V gave up 6 bases and J gave up 5 bases, with 15 bases separating them. This CDR3 has 14 residues. CDR1 is MNHEY and CDR2 is SVGAGI in the germline V gene. The CDR3 bases are TGTGCCAGCAGCCAAACCGGGGGGCGAGATACGCAGTATTTT. Its protein product is CASSQTGGRDTQYF.

The gene calls are TRBV18 and TRBJ2-3; 8 bases are shared with TRBD2. The CDR3 is made up of 14 amino acids. Germline trimming cut 6 bases from V and 1 base from J; bases unmatched to any gene: 3. Germline-derived CDR1 and CDR2 are KGHSH and LQKENI. The CDR3 loop is CASSSGGGTDTQYF. DNA for the CDR3: TGTGCCAGCTCGAGCGGGGGCGGCACAGATACGCAGTATTTT.

This CDR3 reads CATSRDRGRWEKETQYF. CDR3 DNA sequence: TGTGCCACCAGCAGGGACAGGGGGCGGTGGGAGAAAGAGACCCAGTACTTC. The chain links TRBV15 to TRBJ2-5; 11 bases line up with TRBD1. CDR1 is LNHNV and CDR2 is YYDKDF in the germline V gene (reference sequence). The trim removed 3 bases at V and 3 bases at J, leaving 9 bases unmatched. This CDR3 contains 17 residues.

The V and J genes are TRBV5-1 and TRBJ2-5; 8 nucleotides align to TRBD2. The CDR3 sequence is 14 residues long. In germline, CDR1 is SGHRS, CDR2 YFSETQ. The CDR3 spells CTPAGTSGQETQYF. The CDR3 DNA reads TGCACCCCGGCTGGTACTAGCGGCCAAGAGACCCAGTACTTC.

The J gene is TRBJ2-1, the V gene TRBV23-1, with TRBD2 matching over 12 bases. TRBV23-1 falls under the ORF class, with uncertain function. This CDR3 has 16 residues. Losses at the gene ends were 5 bases for V and 8 bases for J; bases not matched to a gene: 10. CDR3 nucleotides: TGCGCCAGCAGTTCTCGGACTAGCGGGGAGGTCGATGAGCAGTTCTTC. Translating it yields CASSSRTSGEVDEQFF.

This clone was recorded once. This chain links TRBV12-5 with TRBJ2-1; D is unclear. This CDR3 is built from 15 residues. The V end was cut by 3 bases, the J end by 7 bases, with 16 bases between. Germline CDR1 and CDR2: LGHNT and FRNRAP. CDR3 nucleotide sequence: TGTGCTAGTGGTTTAATCGGCAGGCCCGGTAATGAGCAGTTCTTC. Protein product: CASGLIGRPGNEQFF.

This rearrangement joins TRBV7-9 to TRBJ2-1, with 13 bases lining up with TRBD2. The CDR3 runs 15 residues. V gave up 5 bases and J gave up 4 bases; unmatched junction bases: 2. Germline CDR1 reads SEHNR; CDR2 reads FQNEAQ (reference sequence). The CDR3 bases are TGTGCCAGCAGCCCGACTAGCGGGGGGTACAATGAGCAGTTCTTC. Translated: CASSPTSGGYNEQFF.

The gene calls are TRBV4-1 and TRBJ2-7; unclear D gene. Trimming pared 3 bases from V and 4 bases from J, leaving 10 bases between. CDR1 and CDR2 from the germline V gene are MGHRA and YSYEKL. The CDR3 has 13 residues. CDR3 sequence reads: CASSQFLGYEQYF. CDR3 sequence (DNA): TGCGCCAGCAGCCAGTTCCTAGGTTACGAGCAGTACTTC.

The chain recombines TRBV7-2 with TRBJ2-3; 9 bases fit TRBD2. Trimming took 0 bases from V and 2 from J; bases not matched to a gene: 6. The CDR3 sequence is 17 residues long. From germline, CDR1 is SGHTA and CDR2 FQGNSA. CDR3 DNA: TGTGCCAGCAGCTTAGCAATAGCGGGGGATTACACAGATACGCAGTATTTT. Protein sequence: CASSLAIAGDYTDTQYF.

V is TRBV7-3 and J is TRBJ2-5; TRBD2 aligns across 8 bases. V was clipped by 0 bases and J by 1 base; unmatched bases: 4. The germline gives CDR1 SGHTA, CDR2 FQGTGA. This CDR3 has 16 amino acids. The CDR3 reads CASSLTAGGGQETQYF. CDR3 bases: TGTGCCAGCAGCTTAACTGCCGGGGGGGGCCAAGAGACCCAGTACTTC.

This sequence joins TRBV28 and TRBJ1-4; D not resolved. The CDR3 extends over 14 amino acids. Germline CDR1 reads MDHEN; CDR2 reads SYDVKM. The germline V and J ends were trimmed by 6 bases and 0 bases, with 8 bases remaining between them. The CDR3 nucleotides are TGTGCCAGCAGCTTACCTGCAACTAATGAAAAACTGTTTTTT. It is translated as CASSLPATNEKLFF.

The rearrangement links TRBV2 to TRBJ1-2; D remains ambiguous. V lost 4 bases, J lost 5 bases, and 11 bases lay in between. Germline V CDR1 and CDR2: SNHLY, FYNNEI. This CDR3 has 13 residues. CDR3 region: CASSGVSGYGYTF. The CDR3 DNA reads as TGTGCCAGCAGTGGTGTCAGCGGGTATGGCTACACCTTC. Looking up the rest from reference TRBV2 and TRBJ1-2 gives the full variable domain: EPEVTQTPSHQVTQMGQEVILRCVPISNHLYFYWYRQILGQKVEFLVSFYNNEISEKSEIFDDQFSVERPDGSNFTLKIRSTKLEDSAMYFCASSGVSGYGYTFGSGTRLTVV.

This chain connects TRBV7-6 to TRBJ2-3; 13 bases are shared with TRBD2. Germline lookup yields CDR1 SGHVS and CDR2 FNYEAQ. CDR3 length: 15 amino acids. The V and J ends lost 3 bases and 6 bases, in that order; junction bases with no gene match: 3. The CDR3 DNA reads TGTGCCAGCAGCTTGACTAGCGGGGGGATGGATACGCAGTATTTT. It yields the protein CASSLTSGGMDTQYF.

This rearrangement joins TRBV29-1 to TRBJ2-7, with D possibly matching TRBD1 (6 bases). There are 12 residues in the CDR3. The V end lost 6 bases, the J end lost 3 bases, and 12 bases lay between the germline ends. Germline-derived CDR1 and CDR2 are SQVTM and ANQGSEA. CDR3 sequence (DNA): TGCAGCGTCCCCGGACAGCTCTACGAGCAGTACTTC. Encoded protein: CSVPGQLYEQYF.

This chain links TRBV19 with TRBJ1-1, with D possibly matching TRBD1 (5 bases). CDR1 and CDR2 from the germline V gene are LNHDA and SQIVND (reference sequence). The CDR3 covers 15 residues. V shed 7 bases and J shed 2 bases, with 17 bases lying between them. The CDR3 protein is CASMWQGGRNTEAFF. The CDR3 bases are TGTGCCAGTATGTGGCAGGGAGGTCGAAACACTGAAGCTTTCTTT.

V usage is TRBV6-8 and J usage is TRBJ1-5; D gene uncertain. The CDR3 sequence is 16 residues long. Germline V lookup: CDR1 MNHGY, CDR2 SAAAGT. V was cut by 2 bases and J by 0 bases, with 11 bases left in between. The CDR3 protein is CASSYTRQNSNQPQHF. The CDR3 bases are TGTGCCAGCAGTTACACGCGGCAAAATAGCAATCAGCCCCAGCATTTT.

The chain recombines TRBV14 with TRBJ2-3; D unclear. The CDR3 consists of 13 residues. V was pared by 4 bases and J by 1 base, with 6 bases between. Per the germline V gene, CDR1 is SGHDN and CDR2 is FVKESK. Here the CDR3 reads CASSLTGTDTQYF. The CDR3 region has the DNA TGTGCCAGCAGCCTCACGGGCACAGATACGCAGTATTTT. Filled out from reference TRBV14 and TRBJ2-3, the complete variable domain reads EAGVTQFPSHSVIEKGQTVTLRCDPISGHDNLYWYRRVMGKEIKFLLHFVKESKQDESGMPNNRFLAERTGGTYSTLKVQPAELEDSGVYFCASSLTGTDTQYFGPGTRLTVL.

The V call is TRBV5-1, the J call TRBJ2-5, with 7 bases matching TRBD1. Germline CDR1 and CDR2: SGHRS and YFSETQ. The ends lost 1 base at V and 3 bases at J; junction bases unmatched: 12. The CDR3 covers 17 residues. CDR3 in amino acids: CASSLTGQDEVEETQYF. In nucleotides, the CDR3 is TGCGCCAGCAGCTTGACCGGACAGGACGAGGTGGAAGAGACCCAGTACTTC.

The chain couples TRBV9 to TRBJ2-1, with 9 bases lining up with TRBD2. The CDR3 spans 15 residues. V shed 4 bases, J shed 10 bases, and the junction held 12 bases outside the gene matches. Germline V gene data show CDR1 as SGDLS and CDR2 as YYNGEE. CDR3 residues: CASSSLAGLLGEQFF. The CDR3 region has the DNA TGTGCCAGCAGCTCCCTAGCGGGGCTCCTCGGGGAGCAGTTCTTC. The entire variable domain, with the rest obtained from reference TRBV9 and TRBJ2-1, is as follows: DSGVTQTPKHLITATGQRVTLRCSPRSGDLSVYWYQQSLDQGLQFLIQYYNGEERAKGNILERFSAQQFPDLHSELNLSSLELGDSALYFCASSSLAGLLGEQFFGPGTRLTVL.